This is a list of T cell receptor beta chains from one sample in a study of T cell responses to AZD1222 COVID-19 vaccine. The protocol was immunoSEQ multiplex PCR, while the TCRdb copy is restricted to in-frame clones and leaves out a portion. The repertoire has some 110,000 clones, roughly 85% of them found once; the top ten carry 4.4%. Sample: peripheral blood, taken 28 days after the second AZD1222 dose. The receptor set was obtained from an adult who received the AZD1222 COVID-19 vaccine. Both conserved end residues are part of each CDR3. A D gene is named only where the DNA matches it firmly. Only part of the rows carry a size: once, few, many, or a class if the clone is expanded.

size,D,V,J,CDR3
NA,TRBD1,TRBV2,TRBJ1-6,CASGDREQTPLHF
NA,TRBD2,TRBV5-5,TRBJ2-3,CASSLVGRLLAGTLTDTQYF
NA,NA,TRBV21-1,TRBJ2-2,CASSKNRGRGTGELFF
NA,NA,TRBV7-9,TRBJ1-1,CASSFDEVTEAFF
NA,TRBD1,TRBV27,TRBJ2-7,CASSLNRGTEQYF
NA,TRBD1,TRBV29-1,TRBJ1-5,CSVGLGQGINQPQHF
NA,NA,TRBV6-5,TRBJ1-5,CASRGADSGPQHF
few,TRBD2,TRBV19,TRBJ2-5,CASTPTGGAEETQYF
NA,TRBD2,TRBV7-2,TRBJ2-5,CASSTSGGPATQYF
NA,NA,TRBV6-1,TRBJ1-1,CASSERPPGEAFF
NA,NA,TRBV7-2,TRBJ2-7,CASSLVVSGSSYEQYF
few,NA,TRBV2,TRBJ1-5,CASSEGFWSRAPNQPQHF
NA,NA,TRBV2,TRBJ1-4,CASSGGTSNEKLFF
NA,NA,TRBV4-1,TRBJ1-1,CASSQDRGRGNTEAFF
NA,TRBD1,TRBV10-3,TRBJ1-1,CATTGGGGTEAFF
once,TRBD1,TRBV30,TRBJ1-6,CAWSPRQGNNSPLHF
NA,TRBD2,TRBV11-3,TRBJ2-1,CASSPRPGGSHNEQFF
NA,NA,TRBV9,TRBJ1-2,CASSVDSAYGYTF
NA,TRBD1,TRBV6-5,TRBJ1-3,CASTPDREAGNTIYF
NA,NA,TRBV11-3,TRBJ2-2,CASSSQKGGGTGELFF
few,NA,TRBV3-1/TRBV3-2,TRBJ1-6,CASSQGLSGSPLHF
NA,TRBD2,TRBV6-5,TRBJ2-7,CASSPGLSYEQYF
NA,TRBD1,TRBV5-4,TRBJ2-7,CASSLDRGNSEQYF
NA,TRBD1,TRBV9,TRBJ2-2,CASSAGTGGAGELFF
NA,NA,TRBV27,TRBJ1-1,CASSLYGAEETEAFF
NA,NA,TRBV10-3,TRBJ1-2,CAIIPTAGLYGYTF
NA,NA,TRBV11-3,TRBJ1-1,CASSLDPGEAFF
NA,TRBD2,TRBV19,TRBJ2-1,CASRSGVRGDYNEQFF
NA,TRBD1,TRBV6-2/TRBV6-3,TRBJ1-5,CASSSPGTGNQPQHF
NA,NA,TRBV7-2,TRBJ2-5,CASSPGSAGARVTQYF
NA,TRBD2,TRBV5-1,TRBJ2-5,CASSLGTSGTETQYF
NA,NA,TRBV19,TRBJ1-5,CASSIGGVGNQPQHF
many,NA,TRBV6-4,TRBJ2-2,CASSPEFNTGELFF
NA,TRBD1,TRBV6-1,TRBJ2-7,CASSDPGQRSGWIYEQYF
NA,NA,TRBV2,TRBJ1-2,CASSERQGNGYTF
NA,NA,TRBV28,TRBJ2-7,CASSSPRGGLIVQYF
NA,TRBD1,TRBV19,TRBJ1-2,CASSDRVDGYGYTF
NA,TRBD2,TRBV11-3,TRBJ2-5,CASSLGTGTSETQYF
once,NA,TRBV6-2/TRBV6-3,TRBJ1-6,CASSYPQGGVNSPLHF
NA,NA,TRBV21-1,TRBJ1-3,CASSKRPGQSSGNTIYF
NA,NA,TRBV12-3/TRBV12-4,TRBJ2-7,CASSVNSYEQYF
NA,NA,TRBV18,TRBJ1-5,CASSPSSGNQPQHF
NA,TRBD1,TRBV5-1,TRBJ1-2,CASSLNAGGSGYTF
NA,TRBD1,TRBV28,TRBJ2-7,CASSLWPLDRGDYEQYF
NA,TRBD1,TRBV30,TRBJ1-4,CAWSALEQGTNEKLFF
NA,NA,TRBV18,TRBJ1-2,CASSPGGVGYTF
NA,NA,TRBV3-1/TRBV3-2,TRBJ1-1,CASSRSPASNTEAFF
NA,NA,TRBV5-1,TRBJ1-5,CASSLGAGNQPQHF
NA,NA,TRBV5-1,TRBJ2-3,CASYPGVTDTQYF
NA,NA,TRBV5-8,TRBJ1-5,CASSHSPGATGINQPQHF
NA,NA,TRBV7-9,TRBJ2-5,CASSLLGPETQYF
NA,TRBD2,TRBV28,TRBJ2-5,CASSSTSGGASMYQETQYF
NA,TRBD1,TRBV11-2,TRBJ1-3,CASSLAGGGNTIYF
NA,TRBD2,TRBV9,TRBJ2-2,CASSDRTSGANTGELFF